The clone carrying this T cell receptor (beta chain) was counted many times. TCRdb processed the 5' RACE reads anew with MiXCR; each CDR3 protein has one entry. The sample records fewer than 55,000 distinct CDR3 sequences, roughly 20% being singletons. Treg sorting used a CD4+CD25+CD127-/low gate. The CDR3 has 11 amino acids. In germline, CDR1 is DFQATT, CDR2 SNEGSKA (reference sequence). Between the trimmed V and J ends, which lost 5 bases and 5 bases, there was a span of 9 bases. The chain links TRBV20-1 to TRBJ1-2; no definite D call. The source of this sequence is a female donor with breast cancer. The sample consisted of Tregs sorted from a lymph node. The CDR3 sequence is CSAYGMYGYTF. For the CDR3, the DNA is TGCAGTGCTTACGGGATGTATGGCTACACCTTC.